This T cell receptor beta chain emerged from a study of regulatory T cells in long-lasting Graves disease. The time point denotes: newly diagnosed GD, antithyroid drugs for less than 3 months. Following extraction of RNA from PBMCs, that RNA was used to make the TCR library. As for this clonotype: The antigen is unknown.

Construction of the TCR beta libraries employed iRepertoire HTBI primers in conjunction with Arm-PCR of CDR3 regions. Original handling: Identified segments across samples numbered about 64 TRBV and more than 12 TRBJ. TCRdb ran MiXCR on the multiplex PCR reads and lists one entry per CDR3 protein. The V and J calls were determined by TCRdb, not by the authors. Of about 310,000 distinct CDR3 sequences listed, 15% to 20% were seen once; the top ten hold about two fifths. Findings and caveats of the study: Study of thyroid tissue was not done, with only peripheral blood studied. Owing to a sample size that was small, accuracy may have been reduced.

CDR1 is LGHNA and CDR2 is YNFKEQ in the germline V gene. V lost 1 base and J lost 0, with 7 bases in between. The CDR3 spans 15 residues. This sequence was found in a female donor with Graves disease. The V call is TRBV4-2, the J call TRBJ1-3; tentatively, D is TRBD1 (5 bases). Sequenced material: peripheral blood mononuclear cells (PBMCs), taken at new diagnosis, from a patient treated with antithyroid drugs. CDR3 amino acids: CASSQGQPSGNTIYF. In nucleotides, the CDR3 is TGTGCCAGCAGCCAAGGACAGCCCTCTGGAAACACCATATATTTT.